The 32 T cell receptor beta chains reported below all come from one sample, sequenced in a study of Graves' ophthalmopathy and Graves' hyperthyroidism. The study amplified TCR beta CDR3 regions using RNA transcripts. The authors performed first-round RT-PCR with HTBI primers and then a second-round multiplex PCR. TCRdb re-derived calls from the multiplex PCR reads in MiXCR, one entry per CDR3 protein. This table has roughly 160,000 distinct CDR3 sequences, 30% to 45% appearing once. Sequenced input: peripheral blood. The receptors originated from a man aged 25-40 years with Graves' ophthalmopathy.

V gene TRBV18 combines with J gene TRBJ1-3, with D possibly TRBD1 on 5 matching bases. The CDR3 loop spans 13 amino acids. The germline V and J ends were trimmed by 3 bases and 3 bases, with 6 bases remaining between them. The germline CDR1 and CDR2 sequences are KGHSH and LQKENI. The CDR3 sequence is CASSPDIGNTIYF. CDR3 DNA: TGTGCCAGCTCACCGGACATTGGAAACACCATATATTTT.

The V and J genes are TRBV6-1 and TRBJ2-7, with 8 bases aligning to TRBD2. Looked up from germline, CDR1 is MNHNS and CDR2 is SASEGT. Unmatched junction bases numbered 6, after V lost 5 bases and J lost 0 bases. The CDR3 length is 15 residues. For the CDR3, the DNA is TGTGCCAGCAGTCCCCTTAGCGGGAACTCCTACGAGCAGTACTTC. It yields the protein CASSPLSGNSYEQYF.

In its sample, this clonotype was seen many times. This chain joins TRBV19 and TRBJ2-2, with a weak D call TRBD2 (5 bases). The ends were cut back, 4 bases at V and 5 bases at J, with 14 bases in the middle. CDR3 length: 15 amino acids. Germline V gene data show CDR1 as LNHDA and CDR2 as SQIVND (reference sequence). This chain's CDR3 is CASSTTFGDTGELFF. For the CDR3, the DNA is TGTGCCAGTAGTACCACCTTCGGGGATACCGGGGAGCTGTTTTTT.

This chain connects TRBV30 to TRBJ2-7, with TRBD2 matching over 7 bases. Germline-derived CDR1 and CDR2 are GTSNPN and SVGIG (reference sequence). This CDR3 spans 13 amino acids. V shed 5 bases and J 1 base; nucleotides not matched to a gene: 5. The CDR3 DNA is TGTGCCTGGGAAAGGACTAGGTCCTACGAGCAGTACTTC. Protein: CAWERTRSYEQYF.

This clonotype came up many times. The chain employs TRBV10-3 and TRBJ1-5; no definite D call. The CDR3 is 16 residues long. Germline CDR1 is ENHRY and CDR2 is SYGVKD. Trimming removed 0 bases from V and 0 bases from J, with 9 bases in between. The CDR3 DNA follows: TGTGCCATCAGTGAGTCGAAAGGCAATAGCAATCAGCCCCAGCATTTT. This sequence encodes CAISESKGNSNQPQHF.

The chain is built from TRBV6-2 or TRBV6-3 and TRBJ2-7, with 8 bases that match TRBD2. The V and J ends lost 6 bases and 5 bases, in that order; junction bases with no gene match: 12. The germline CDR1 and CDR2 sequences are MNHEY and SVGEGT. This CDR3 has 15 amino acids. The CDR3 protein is CASSGRAAGAHEQYF. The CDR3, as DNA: TGTGCCAGCAGCGGACGGGCAGCGGGAGCCCACGAGCAGTACTTC.

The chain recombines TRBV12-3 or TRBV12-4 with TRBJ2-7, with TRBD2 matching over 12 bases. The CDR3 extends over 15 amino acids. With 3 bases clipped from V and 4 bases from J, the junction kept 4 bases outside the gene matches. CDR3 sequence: CASSFGLAGGYEQYF. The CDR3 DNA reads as TGTGCCAGCAGTTTCGGGCTAGCGGGAGGGTACGAGCAGTACTTC.

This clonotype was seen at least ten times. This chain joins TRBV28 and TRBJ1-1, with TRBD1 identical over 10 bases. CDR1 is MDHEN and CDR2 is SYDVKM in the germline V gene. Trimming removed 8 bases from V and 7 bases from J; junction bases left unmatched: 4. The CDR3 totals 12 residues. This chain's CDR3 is CASLDRGLEAFF. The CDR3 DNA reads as TGTGCCAGCCTAGACAGGGGGCTTGAAGCTTTCTTT.

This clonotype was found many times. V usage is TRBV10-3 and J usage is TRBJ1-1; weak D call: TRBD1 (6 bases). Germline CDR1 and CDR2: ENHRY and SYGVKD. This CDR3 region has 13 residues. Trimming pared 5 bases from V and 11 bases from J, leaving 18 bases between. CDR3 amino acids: CAISRDIPGVAFF. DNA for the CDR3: TGTGCCATCAGTCGGGACATTCCGGGGGTTGCTTTCTTT.

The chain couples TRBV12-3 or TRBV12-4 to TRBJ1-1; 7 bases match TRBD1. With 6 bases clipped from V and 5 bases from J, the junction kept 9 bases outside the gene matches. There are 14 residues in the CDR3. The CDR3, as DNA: TGTGCCAGCAGCCCCCAGGGGGTGAGGACTGAAGCTTTCTTT. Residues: CASSPQGVRTEAFF.

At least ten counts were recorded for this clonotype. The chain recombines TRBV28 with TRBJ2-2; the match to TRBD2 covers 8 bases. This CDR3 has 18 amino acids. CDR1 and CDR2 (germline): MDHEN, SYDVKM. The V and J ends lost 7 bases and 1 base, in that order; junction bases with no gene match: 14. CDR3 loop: CASTSPGSGIMNTGELFF. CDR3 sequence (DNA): TGTGCCAGCACTAGCCCGGGTAGCGGGATTATGAACACCGGGGAGCTGTTTTTT.

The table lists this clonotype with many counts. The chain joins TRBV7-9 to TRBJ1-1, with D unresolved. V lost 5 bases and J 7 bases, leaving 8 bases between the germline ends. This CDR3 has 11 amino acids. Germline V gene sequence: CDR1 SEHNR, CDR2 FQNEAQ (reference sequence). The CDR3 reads CASSIQIEAFF. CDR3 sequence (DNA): TGTGCCAGCAGCATTCAGATTGAAGCTTTCTTT.

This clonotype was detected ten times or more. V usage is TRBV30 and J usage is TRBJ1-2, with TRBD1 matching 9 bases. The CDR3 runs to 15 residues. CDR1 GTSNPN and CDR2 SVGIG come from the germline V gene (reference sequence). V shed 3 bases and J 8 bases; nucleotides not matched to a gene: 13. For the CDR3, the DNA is TGTGCCTGGAGCCCATGGGACAGGGATCTGTGGGGCTACACCTTC. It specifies CAWSPWDRDLWGYTF.

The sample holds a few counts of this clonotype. CDR3 sequence (DNA): TGTGCCAGCAGTTACATAGCGGGAGACGAGACCCAGTACTTC. Encoded protein: CASSYIAGDETQYF. The chain employs TRBV6-2 or TRBV6-3 and TRBJ2-5; 9 bases align to TRBD2. The CDR3 is 14 amino acids. V dropped 2 bases and J dropped 5; count of bases not matched to a gene: 3. Germline CDR1 MNHEY, CDR2 SVGEGT.

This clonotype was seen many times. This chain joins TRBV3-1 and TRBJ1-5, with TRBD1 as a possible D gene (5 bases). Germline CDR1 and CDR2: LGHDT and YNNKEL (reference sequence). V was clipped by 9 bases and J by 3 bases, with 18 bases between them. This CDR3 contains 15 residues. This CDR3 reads CARGPGLHINQPQHF. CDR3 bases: TGTGCCAGGGGGCCGGGACTTCATATCAATCAGCCCCAGCATTTT.

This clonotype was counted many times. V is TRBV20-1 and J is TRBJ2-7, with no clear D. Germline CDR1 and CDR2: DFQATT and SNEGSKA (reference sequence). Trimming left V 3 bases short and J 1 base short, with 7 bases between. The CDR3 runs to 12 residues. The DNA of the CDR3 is TGCAGTGCTAGCAGGCTATCCTACGAGCAGTACTTC. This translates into CSASRLSYEQYF.

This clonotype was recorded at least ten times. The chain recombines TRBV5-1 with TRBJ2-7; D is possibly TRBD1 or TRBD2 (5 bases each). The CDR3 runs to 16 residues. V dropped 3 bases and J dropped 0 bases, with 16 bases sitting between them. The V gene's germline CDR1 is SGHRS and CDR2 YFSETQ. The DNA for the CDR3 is TGCGCCAGCAGCTCTATCGGGGACCCCACCTCCTACGAGCAGTACTTC. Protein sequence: CASSSIGDPTSYEQYF.

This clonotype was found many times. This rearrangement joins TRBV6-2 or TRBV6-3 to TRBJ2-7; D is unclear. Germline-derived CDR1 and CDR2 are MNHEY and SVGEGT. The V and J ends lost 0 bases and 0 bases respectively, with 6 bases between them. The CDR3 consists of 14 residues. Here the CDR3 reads CASSYSQVSYEQYF. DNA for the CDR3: TGTGCCAGCAGTTACTCGCAGGTCTCCTACGAGCAGTACTTC.

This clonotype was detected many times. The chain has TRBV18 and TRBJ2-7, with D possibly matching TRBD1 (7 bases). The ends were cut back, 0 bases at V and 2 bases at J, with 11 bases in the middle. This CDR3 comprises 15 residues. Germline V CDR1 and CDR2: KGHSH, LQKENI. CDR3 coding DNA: TGTGCCAGCTCACCACCCAGGGGGGCCCCCTACGAGCAGTACTTC. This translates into CASSPPRGAPYEQYF.

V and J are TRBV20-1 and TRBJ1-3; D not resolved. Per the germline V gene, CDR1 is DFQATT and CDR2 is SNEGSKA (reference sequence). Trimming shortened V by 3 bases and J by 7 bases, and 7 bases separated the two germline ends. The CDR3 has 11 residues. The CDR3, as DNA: TGCAGTGCTAGGGGCGGGAACACCATATATTTT. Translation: CSARGGNTIYF.

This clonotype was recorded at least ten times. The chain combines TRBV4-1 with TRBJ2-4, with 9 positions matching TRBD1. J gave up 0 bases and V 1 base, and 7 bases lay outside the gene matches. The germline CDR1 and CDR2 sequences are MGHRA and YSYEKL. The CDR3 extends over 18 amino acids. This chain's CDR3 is CASSQGRQGVLAKNIQYF. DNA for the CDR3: TGCGCCAGCAGCCAAGGGCGACAGGGGGTCCTAGCCAAAAACATTCAGTACTTC.

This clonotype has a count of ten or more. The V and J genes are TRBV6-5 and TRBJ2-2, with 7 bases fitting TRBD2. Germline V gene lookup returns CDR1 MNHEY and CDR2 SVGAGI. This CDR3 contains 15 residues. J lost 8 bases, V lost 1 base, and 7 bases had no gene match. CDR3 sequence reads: CASSYWRESMGELFF. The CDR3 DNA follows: TGTGCCAGCAGTTACTGGCGGGAGTCTATGGGGGAGCTGTTTTTT.

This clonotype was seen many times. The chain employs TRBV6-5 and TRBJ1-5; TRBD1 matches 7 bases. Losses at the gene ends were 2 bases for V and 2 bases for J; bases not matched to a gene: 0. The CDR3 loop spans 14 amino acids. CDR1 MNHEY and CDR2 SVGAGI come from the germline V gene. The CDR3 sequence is CASSYGTGNQPQHF. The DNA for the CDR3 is TGTGCCAGCAGTTACGGGACAGGCAATCAGCCCCAGCATTTT.

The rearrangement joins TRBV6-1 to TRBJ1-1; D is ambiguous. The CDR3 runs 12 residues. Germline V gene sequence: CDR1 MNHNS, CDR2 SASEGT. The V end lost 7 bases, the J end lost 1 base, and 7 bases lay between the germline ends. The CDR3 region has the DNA TGTGCCAGCAACAGAGGGAACACTGAAGCTTTCTTT. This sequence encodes CASNRGNTEAFF.

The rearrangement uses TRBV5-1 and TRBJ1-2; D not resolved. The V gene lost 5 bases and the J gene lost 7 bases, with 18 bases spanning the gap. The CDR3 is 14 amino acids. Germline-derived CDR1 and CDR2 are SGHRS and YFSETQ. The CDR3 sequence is CASSYYRFNGGYTF. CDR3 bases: TGCGCCAGCAGTTACTACAGATTCAATGGTGGCTACACCTTC.

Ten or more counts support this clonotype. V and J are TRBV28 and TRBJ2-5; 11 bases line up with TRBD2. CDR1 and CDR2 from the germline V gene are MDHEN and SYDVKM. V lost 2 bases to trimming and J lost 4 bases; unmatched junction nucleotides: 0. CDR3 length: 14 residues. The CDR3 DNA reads TGTGCCAGCAGTTTACTAGCGGGAGGAGAGACCCAGTACTTC. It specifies CASSLLAGGETQYF. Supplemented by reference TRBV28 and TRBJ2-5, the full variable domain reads DVKVTQSSRYLVKRTGEKVFLECVQDMDHENMFWYRQDPGLGLRLIYFSYDVKMKEKGDIPEGYSVSREKKERFSLILESASTNQTSMYLCASSLLAGGETQYFGPGTRLLVL.

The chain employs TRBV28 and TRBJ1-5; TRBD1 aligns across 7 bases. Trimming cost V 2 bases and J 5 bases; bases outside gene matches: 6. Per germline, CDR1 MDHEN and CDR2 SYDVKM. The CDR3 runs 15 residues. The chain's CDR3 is CASSLRDRVDQPQHF. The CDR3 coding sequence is TGTGCCAGCAGTTTACGGGACAGAGTGGATCAGCCCCAGCATTTT.

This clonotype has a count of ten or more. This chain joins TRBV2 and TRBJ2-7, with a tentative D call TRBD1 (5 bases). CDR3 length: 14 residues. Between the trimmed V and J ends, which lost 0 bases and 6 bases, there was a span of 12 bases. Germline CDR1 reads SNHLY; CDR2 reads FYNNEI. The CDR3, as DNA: TGTGCCAGCAGTGAAGCGGGGTTTAGGGGCGAGCAGTACTTC. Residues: CASSEAGFRGEQYF.

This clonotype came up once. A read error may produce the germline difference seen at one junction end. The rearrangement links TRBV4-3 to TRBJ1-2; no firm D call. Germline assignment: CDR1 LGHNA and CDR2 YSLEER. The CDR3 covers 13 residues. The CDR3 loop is CASSQGRSQPPTF. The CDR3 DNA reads TGCGCCAGCAGCCAAGGCAGGTCACAACCGCCGACTTTC.

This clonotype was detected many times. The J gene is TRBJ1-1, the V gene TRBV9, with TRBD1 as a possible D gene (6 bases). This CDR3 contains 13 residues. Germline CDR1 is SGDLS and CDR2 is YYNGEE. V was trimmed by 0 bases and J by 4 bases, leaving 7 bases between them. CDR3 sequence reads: CASSVEGGTEAFF. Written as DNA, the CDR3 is TGTGCCAGCAGCGTAGAAGGGGGCACTGAAGCTTTCTTT. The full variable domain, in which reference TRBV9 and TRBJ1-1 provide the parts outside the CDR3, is DSGVTQTPKHLITATGQRVTLRCSPRSGDLSVYWYQQSLDQGLQFLIQYYNGEERAKGNILERFSAQQFPDLHSELNLSSLELGDSALYFCASSVEGGTEAFFGQGTRLTVV.

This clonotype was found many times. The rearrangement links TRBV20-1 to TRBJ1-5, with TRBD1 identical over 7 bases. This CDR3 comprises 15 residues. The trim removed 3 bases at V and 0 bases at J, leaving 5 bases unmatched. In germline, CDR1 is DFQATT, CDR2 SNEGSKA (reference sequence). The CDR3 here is CSARPGGASNQPQHF. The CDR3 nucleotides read TGCAGTGCTAGGCCAGGGGGGGCTAGCAATCAGCCCCAGCATTTT.

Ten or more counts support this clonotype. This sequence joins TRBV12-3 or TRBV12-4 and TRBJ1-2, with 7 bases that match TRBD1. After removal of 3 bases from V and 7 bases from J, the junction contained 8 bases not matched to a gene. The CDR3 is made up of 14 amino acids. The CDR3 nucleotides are TGTGCCAGCAGTTTTAGGACAGGCCTCTTTGGCTACACCTTC. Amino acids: CASSFRTGLFGYTF.